Listed here is a single TCR beta chain. The data are from a study of shared T cell receptors in the human thymus. Trimming left V 6 bases short and J 0 bases short, with 15 bases between. The CDR3 has 15 amino acids. The germline gives CDR1 SQVTM, CDR2 ANQGSEA. The data were produced by immunoSEQ multiplex PCR, yet TCRdb's version contains in-frame clones alone and is incomplete. The table shows some 640,000 clones, with around 87% occurring only once. These same data were also listed under a study on human thymus T cells. From that report: Healthy Finnish infants having corrective surgery for congenital heart defects served as donors. The source of the thymus tissue was resections taken during corrective heart surgery. V and J genes seemed to be used with bias in thymic and blood repertoires. A high degree of thymic repertoire overlap among unrelated individuals was reported in related research.

J is TRBJ2-1 and V is TRBV29-1; no clear D. Sample: thymocytes. This TCR came from a boy in the first two years of life with a congenital heart defect. The CDR3 region has the DNA TGCAGCGTGGTCGACTCCAAGGCCTCCTACAATGAGCAGTTCTTC. Amino acids: CSVVDSKASYNEQFF.